These 25 T cell receptor beta chains share one sample of origin, sequenced in a study of OX40 agonist ivuxolimab in advanced cancers. The data were produced by immunoSEQ multiplex PCR, yet TCRdb's version contains in-frame clones alone and is incomplete. This table holds 60,000 to 80,000 clones, 79% found once. Sequencing was performed on CD4+ or CD8+ T cells sorted from blood, taken in a trial of the OX40 agonist ivuxolimab. These receptors came from an adult with an advanced solid tumor such as melanoma, head and neck, liver or kidney cancer.

This sequence joins TRBV19 and TRBJ1-1; weak D call: TRBD1 (6 bases). Germline V lookup: CDR1 LNHDA, CDR2 SQIVND (reference sequence). The CDR3 is made up of 17 amino acids. Trimming removed 6 bases from V and 2 bases from J, with 22 bases in between. CDR3 sequence reads: CASSTEKGGRLNTEAFF. The CDR3 DNA is TGTGCCAGTAGCACCGAAAAAGGGGGACGGCTCAACACTGAAGCTTTCTTT.

The V gene is TRBV2, the J gene TRBJ2-1; 7 nucleotides line up with TRBD1. V lost 4 bases to trimming and J lost 9 bases; unmatched junction nucleotides: 6. The CDR3 has 13 amino acids. Germline assignment: CDR1 SNHLY and CDR2 FYNNEI. The CDR3 spells CASSGTGDGEQFF. In nucleotides, the CDR3 is TGTGCCAGCAGTGGTACAGGGGATGGTGAGCAGTTCTTC.

The V and J genes are TRBV9 and TRBJ1-2; possible D gene TRBD1, 5 bases. The V end was cut by 4 bases, the J end by 4 bases, with 14 bases between. The CDR3 runs 14 residues. CDR1 is SGDLS, CDR2 YYNGEE, per germline. The CDR3 protein is CASSLQTDPYGYTF. The CDR3 coding sequence is TGTGCCAGCAGCCTCCAGACAGACCCCTATGGCTACACCTTC.

This clone showed up just once. This chain links TRBV11-2 with TRBJ2-2; 13 positions match TRBD2. The CDR3 totals 16 residues. Germline values: CDR1 SGHAT, CDR2 FQNNGV. The trim removed 5 bases at V and 8 bases at J, leaving 8 bases unmatched. This CDR3 is CASSPGLAGVAGELFF. The DNA of the CDR3 is TGTGCCAGCAGCCCTGGACTAGCGGGAGTGGCAGGGGAGCTGTTTTTT.

The sample holds one count of this clone. The chain uses TRBV11-2 and TRBJ1-5; tentative D call: TRBD1 (6 bases). Trimming left V 5 bases short and J 4 bases short, with 9 bases between. The germline V gene has CDR1 SGHAT and CDR2 FQNNGV. This CDR3 has 13 residues. The chain's CDR3 is CASSRDKNQPQHF. The CDR3 DNA follows: TGTGCCAGCAGCCGGGACAAGAATCAGCCCCAGCATTTT.

The CDR3 nucleotides are TGTGCCAGCTCACCACGGGCAGGGTCGGATCAGCCCCAGCATTTT. Translated, it gives CASSPRAGSDQPQHF. This chain links TRBV18 with TRBJ1-5; D might be TRBD1 (5 bases). The germline gives CDR1 KGHSH, CDR2 LQKENI. The length of the CDR3 is 15 residues. Trimming removed 1 base from V and 5 bases from J, with 12 bases in between. Full variable domain (missing parts from reference TRBV18 and TRBJ1-5): NAGVMQNPRHLVRRRGQEARLRCSPMKGHSHVYWYRQLPEEGLKFMVYLQKENIIDESGMPKERFSAEFPKEGPSILRIQQVVRGDSAAYFCASSPRAGSDQPQHFGDGTRLSIL.

The J gene is TRBJ2-7, the V gene TRBV14, with D perhaps matching TRBD1 (5 bases). Trimming cost V 3 bases and J 2 bases, with 8 bases left between them. The CDR3 is 13 residues long. The germline gives CDR1 SGHDN, CDR2 FVKESK. This chain's CDR3 is CASSQDTPYEQYF. In DNA form, the CDR3 reads TGTGCCAGCAGCCAGGACACACCCTACGAGCAGTACTTC.

This rearrangement joins TRBV14 to TRBJ1-1, with a tentative D call TRBD1 (5 bases). Trimming removed 4 bases from V and 0 bases from J, with 9 bases in between. Germline values: CDR1 SGHDN, CDR2 FVKESK. The CDR3 totals 14 residues. The chain's CDR3 is CASSPTVMNTEAFF. The CDR3 coding sequence is TGTGCCAGCAGCCCGACAGTCATGAACACTGAAGCTTTCTTT. Variable domain in full (rest from reference TRBV14 and TRBJ1-1): EAGVTQFPSHSVIEKGQTVTLRCDPISGHDNLYWYRRVMGKEIKFLLHFVKESKQDESGMPNNRFLAERTGGTYSTLKVQPAELEDSGVYFCASSPTVMNTEAFFGQGTRLTVV.

The chain carries TRBV19 and TRBJ2-2; TRBD2 might be the D (5 bases). This CDR3 has 15 residues. The V end was cut by 4 bases, the J end by 5 bases, with 14 bases between. Germline lookup yields CDR1 LNHDA and CDR2 SQIVND (reference sequence). This CDR3 is CASSTFPGETGELFF. The DNA of the CDR3 is TGTGCCAGTAGTACTTTCCCCGGGGAGACCGGGGAGCTGTTTTTT.

The CDR3 sequence is CASSLEAGGFTEQYF. CDR3 in DNA: TGCGCCAGCAGCTTGGAAGCGGGAGGCTTCACCGAGCAGTACTTC. V gene TRBV5-1 combines with J gene TRBJ2-7; 9 nucleotides line up with TRBD2. Germline V lookup: CDR1 SGHRS, CDR2 YFSETQ. The CDR3 runs to 15 residues. The J segment lost 6 bases and the V segment lost 0 bases, leaving 7 bases of the junction unmatched.

This chain uses TRBV9 with TRBJ1-2; D is undetermined. Per germline, CDR1 SGDLS and CDR2 YYNGEE. This CDR3 has 14 amino acids. V was cut by 2 bases and J by 7 bases, with 15 bases left in between. DNA for the CDR3: TGTGCCAGCAGCGTGGCGGTATTTTTCTCTGGCTACACCTTC. It is translated as CASSVAVFFSGYTF.

V and J are TRBV7-9 and TRBJ2-3; 9 nucleotides align to TRBD1. V shed 8 bases, J shed 2 bases, and the junction held 14 bases outside the gene matches. The germline V gene encodes CDR1 SEHNR and CDR2 FQNEAQ (reference sequence). The CDR3 extends over 17 amino acids. The CDR3 sequence: CASSPGQGLLVTDTQYF. CDR3 nucleotide sequence: TGTGCCAGCTCACCGGGACAGGGACTTTTAGTCACAGATACGCAGTATTTT.

The CDR3 DNA reads as TGCGCCAGCAGCTTCGGTGACAGGGCGGTTGAGACTGAAGCTTTCTTT. Encoded protein: CASSFGDRAVETEAFF. The V and J genes are TRBV5-1 and TRBJ1-1; 7 bases are shared with TRBD1. Unmatched junction bases numbered 12, after V lost 2 bases and J lost 5 bases. CDR3 length: 16 residues. Germline V gene data show CDR1 as SGHRS and CDR2 as YFSETQ.

CDR3 loop: CASSGDRVANEQFF. CDR3 DNA sequence: TGTGCCAGCAGTGGGGACAGGGTGGCCAATGAGCAGTTCTTC. This sequence joins TRBV28 and TRBJ2-1; 9 bases align to TRBD1. The CDR3 consists of 14 residues. Germline V gene lookup returns CDR1 MDHEN and CDR2 SYDVKM. V was clipped by 5 bases and J by 6 bases; unmatched bases: 5.

The CDR3 coding sequence is TGTGCCAGCAGGATTGGGACAGGGGTGGGCACTGAAGCTTTCTTT. Protein sequence: CASRIGTGVGTEAFF. The chain employs TRBV25-1 and TRBJ1-1; 10 bases are shared with TRBD1. The CDR3 spans 15 residues. V gave up 6 bases and J gave up 4 bases; unmatched junction bases: 8. CDR1 is MGHDK, CDR2 SYGVNS, per germline.

The chain is built from TRBV7-3 and TRBJ1-4, with D hard to call. Trimming removed 2 bases from V and 7 bases from J, with 11 bases in between. Per germline, CDR1 SGHTA and CDR2 FQGTGA. The CDR3 is 14 residues long. The CDR3 DNA reads TGTGCCAGCAGCTTAGGGCCCGGGAGTGAAAAACTGTTTTTT. It yields the protein CASSLGPGSEKLFF.

This chain connects TRBV29-1 to TRBJ2-1; tentatively, D is TRBD1 or TRBD2 (5 bases each). V lost 4 bases to trimming and J lost 4 bases, with 11 bases between them. The CDR3 has 13 amino acids. Germline CDR1 reads SQVTM; CDR2 reads ANQGSEA. CDR3 nucleotide sequence: TGCAGCGTTGTGAGGGGTTCATACAATGAGCAGTTCTTC. The encoded protein is CSVVRGSYNEQFF.

The chain uses TRBV15 and TRBJ1-4; D is uncertain. CDR3 length: 14 amino acids. Germline assignment: CDR1 LNHNV and CDR2 YYDKDF (reference sequence). Trimming took 9 bases from V and 0 from J, leaving 11 bases between them. CDR3 bases: TGTGCCACTCACGAGGGTGCAACTAATGAAAAACTGTTTTTT. This sequence encodes CATHEGATNEKLFF.

The chain uses TRBV10-3 and TRBJ1-1; D is uncertain. The germline V gene has CDR1 ENHRY and CDR2 SYGVKD. V dropped 3 bases and J dropped 4 bases, with 6 bases sitting between them. This CDR3 comprises 12 residues. The CDR3: CAISELGTEAFF. The CDR3 DNA is TGTGCCATCAGTGAACTGGGCACTGAAGCTTTCTTT.

Here the CDR3 reads CASSLRGEYF. CDR3 sequence (DNA): TGTGCCAGCAGCTTGCGGGGAGAGTACTTC. The rearrangement uses TRBV5-8 and TRBJ2-7; D is possibly TRBD2 (5 bases). Per the germline V gene, CDR1 is SGHTS and CDR2 is YDEGEE. The CDR3 runs to 10 residues. Trimming pared 1 base from V and 11 bases from J, leaving 7 bases between.

The chain recombines TRBV19 with TRBJ2-7, with 10 bases identical to TRBD1. Germline V gene lookup returns CDR1 LNHDA and CDR2 SQIVND (reference sequence). This CDR3 contains 13 residues. V was pared by 6 bases and J by 7 bases, with 6 bases of the junction left unmatched. The CDR3 DNA reads TGTGCCAGTAGCCCGGGACAGGGGAATGAGCAGTACTTC. As protein: CASSPGQGNEQYF.

The chain uses TRBV29-1 and TRBJ1-2; D unclear. CDR3 length equals 13 residues. The V end was cut by 7 bases, the J end by 4 bases, with 16 bases between. Germline values: CDR1 SQVTM, CDR2 ANQGSEA. The CDR3 sequence is CSAVPAGGYGYTF. The DNA of the CDR3 is TGCAGCGCCGTACCCGCGGGAGGCTATGGCTACACCTTC.

The chain uses TRBV7-3 and TRBJ2-3, with D possibly TRBD1 on 6 matching bases. CDR3 length: 16 amino acids. Trimming left V 5 bases short and J 4 bases short, with 19 bases between. Germline V gene lookup returns CDR1 SGHTA and CDR2 FQGTGA. The CDR3 loop reads CASSRQAPSMPDTQYF. CDR3 DNA: TGTGCCAGCAGCCGACAGGCCCCCTCGATGCCAGATACGCAGTATTTT.

This clone was seen a few times. V is TRBV4-1 and J is TRBJ2-2, with D perhaps matching TRBD1 (6 bases). The V gene lost 1 base and the J gene lost 9 bases, with 18 bases spanning the gap. CDR3 size: 16 residues. CDR1 and CDR2 from the germline V gene are MGHRA and YSYEKL. The CDR3 DNA reads as TGCGCCAGCAGCCAAGTAATCTCAGGGGTAAGCCGGGAGCTGTTTTTT. This encodes CASSQVISGVSRELFF.

V and J are TRBV13 and TRBJ2-7; 9 bases map to TRBD2. The ends lost 5 bases at V and 2 bases at J; junction bases unmatched: 4. Germline-derived CDR1 and CDR2 are PRHDT and FYEKMQ (reference sequence). This CDR3 is 14 amino acids long. The CDR3: CASSRTSEPYEQYF. The DNA of the CDR3 is TGTGCCAGCAGCCGGACTAGCGAACCCTACGAGCAGTACTTC.